The 6 T cell receptor beta chains below were found in one sample sequenced in a study of cytomegalovirus exposure and HLA in healthy donors. PCR employed 60 Vbeta and 13 Jbeta primers. TCRdb's copy holds only in-frame clones and misses some; the assay was immunoSEQ multiplex PCR. This table holds hundreds of thousands of clones, about 80% found once. The source material was PBMCs. These receptor sequences come from a man aged 35 to 55 in good health and CMV-seropositive.

The CDR3: CASTRDGNNSPLHF. CDR3 DNA: TGTGCCAGCACCCGAGACGGGAATAATTCACCCCTCCACTTT. V is TRBV6-1 and J is TRBJ1-6; unclear D gene. The germline CDR1 and CDR2 sequences are MNHNS and SASEGT. V shed 7 bases and J shed 5 bases, with 12 bases lying between them. The length of the CDR3 is 14 residues.

The sample holds one count of this clone. This sequence joins TRBV5-1 and TRBJ2-7, with D perhaps matching TRBD1 (5 bases). The CDR3 is 12 residues long. The V gene lost 4 bases and the J gene lost 5 bases, with 10 bases spanning the gap. Per the germline V gene, CDR1 is SGHRS and CDR2 is YFSETQ. DNA of the CDR3: TGCGCCAGCAGCCCTCAGGACAACGAGCAGTACTTC. Protein sequence: CASSPQDNEQYF. The whole variable domain, filled in from reference TRBV5-1 and TRBJ2-7, reads KAGVTQTPRYLIKTRGQQVTLSCSPISGHRSVSWYQQTPGQGLQFLFEYFSETQRNKGNFPGRFSGRQFSNSRSEMNVSTLELGDSALYLCASSPQDNEQYFGPGTRLTVT.

This chain links TRBV6-5 with TRBJ1-1; 9 bases match TRBD1. J was trimmed by 2 bases and V by 1 base; bases with no gene match: 5. CDR1 MNHEY and CDR2 SVGAGI come from the germline V gene. This CDR3 has 16 residues. The CDR3 sequence is CASSYYPGQGNTEAFF. The CDR3, as DNA: TGTGCCAGCAGTTACTATCCGGGACAGGGAAACACTGAAGCTTTCTTT.

V and J are TRBV19 and TRBJ2-1, with TRBD1 as a possible D gene (6 bases). Trimming took off 7 bases at V and 9 bases at J, with 22 bases between the two ends. The CDR3 runs 15 residues. The germline V gene has CDR1 LNHDA and CDR2 SQIVND (reference sequence). The CDR3 loop is CASKSGTSSGGEQFF. In DNA, the CDR3 is TGTGCCAGTAAATCCGGGACATCCTCTGGCGGTGAGCAGTTCTTC.

The J gene is TRBJ2-7, the V gene TRBV9; 13 bases fit TRBD2. Germline V CDR1 and CDR2: SGDLS, YYNGEE. Trimming cost V 4 bases and J 4 bases; bases outside gene matches: 23. CDR3 length: 21 amino acids. The CDR3, as DNA: TGTGCCAGCAGCCCACATACTGGACTAGCGGGAGTCGGGCCCTACTATTACGAGCAGTACGTC. Amino acid sequence: CASSPHTGLAGVGPYYYEQYV.

The CDR3 reads CASRDTSGSDIQYF. The CDR3 DNA sequence: TGTGCCAGCAGGGATACTAGCGGGAGTGACATTCAGTACTTC. The chain employs TRBV2 and TRBJ2-4; 11 bases map to TRBD2. Germline V gene sequence: CDR1 SNHLY, CDR2 FYNNEI. J lost 8 bases, V lost 6 bases, and 6 bases had no gene match. The CDR3 sequence is 14 residues long.